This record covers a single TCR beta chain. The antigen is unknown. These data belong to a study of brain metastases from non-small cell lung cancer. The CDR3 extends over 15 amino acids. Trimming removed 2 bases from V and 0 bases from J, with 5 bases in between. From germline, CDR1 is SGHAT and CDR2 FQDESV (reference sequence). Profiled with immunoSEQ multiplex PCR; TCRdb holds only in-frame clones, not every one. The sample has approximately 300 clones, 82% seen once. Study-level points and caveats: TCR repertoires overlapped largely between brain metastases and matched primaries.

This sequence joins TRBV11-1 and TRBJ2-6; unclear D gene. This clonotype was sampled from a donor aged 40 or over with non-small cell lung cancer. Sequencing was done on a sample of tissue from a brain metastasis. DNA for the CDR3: TGTGCCAGCAGCTTACCCCACTCTGGGGCCAACGTCCTGACTTTC. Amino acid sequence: CASSLPHSGANVLTF.